Each of the 5 T cell receptor beta chains below was sequenced from the same sample in a study of blood T cell repertoires in COVID-19. Clones were sequenced by immunoSEQ multiplex PCR, and TCRdb holds only the in-frame ones, with some missing. The data show about 440,000 clones, about 91% seen once. The sequenced material came from peripheral blood. The receptors derive from a woman aged 50 to 60 with COVID-19, enrolled during active disease.

This clone showed up just a few times. The chain uses TRBV6-1 and TRBJ1-2; no definite D call. Trimming removed 0 bases at V and 3 bases at J, with 14 bases between. Germline lookup yields CDR1 MNHNS and CDR2 SASEGT. The CDR3 has 16 amino acids. The CDR3 DNA sequence: TGTGCCAGCAGTGAAGCATCGACCCAGGTTTACTATGGCTACACCTTC. This gives the protein CASSEASTQVYYGYTF.

The chain employs TRBV6-6 and TRBJ1-1; no definite D call. Germline loops: CDR1 MNHNY, CDR2 SVGAGI (reference sequence). This CDR3 has 14 residues. V was trimmed by 5 bases and J by 8 bases, leaving 18 bases between them. CDR3 protein: CASSTPGLTPEAFF. DNA of the CDR3: TGTGCCAGCAGTACCCCGGGTCTTACCCCAGAAGCTTTCTTT.

This rearrangement joins TRBV2 to TRBJ2-7, with 11 nucleotides matching TRBD1. Germline V lookup: CDR1 SNHLY, CDR2 FYNNEI. The CDR3 totals 13 residues. With V trimmed by 3 bases and J by 10 bases, 5 bases remained unmatched. DNA for the CDR3: TGTGCCAGCAGTGAGTTGGGACAGGGGGTTCAGTACTTC. This codes for CASSELGQGVQYF.

The chain's CDR3 is CASSQLTGFSGNTIYF. CDR3 sequence (DNA): TGCGCCAGCAGCCAATTGACAGGGTTCTCTGGAAACACCATATATTTT. This chain connects TRBV4-1 to TRBJ1-3, with TRBD1 matching 7 bases. Germline V lookup: CDR1 MGHRA, CDR2 YSYEKL. J gave up 0 bases and V 2 bases, and 4 bases lay outside the gene matches. This CDR3 comprises 16 residues.

The chain employs TRBV30 and TRBJ2-3, with no clear D. Trimming removed 0 bases from V and 3 bases from J, with 7 bases in between. Germline CDR1 and CDR2: GTSNPN and SVGIG (reference sequence). CDR3 size: 13 residues. The CDR3 DNA reads as TGTGCCTGGAGTGTACACAGAACAGATACGCAGTATTTT. Translating gives CAWSVHRTDTQYF.